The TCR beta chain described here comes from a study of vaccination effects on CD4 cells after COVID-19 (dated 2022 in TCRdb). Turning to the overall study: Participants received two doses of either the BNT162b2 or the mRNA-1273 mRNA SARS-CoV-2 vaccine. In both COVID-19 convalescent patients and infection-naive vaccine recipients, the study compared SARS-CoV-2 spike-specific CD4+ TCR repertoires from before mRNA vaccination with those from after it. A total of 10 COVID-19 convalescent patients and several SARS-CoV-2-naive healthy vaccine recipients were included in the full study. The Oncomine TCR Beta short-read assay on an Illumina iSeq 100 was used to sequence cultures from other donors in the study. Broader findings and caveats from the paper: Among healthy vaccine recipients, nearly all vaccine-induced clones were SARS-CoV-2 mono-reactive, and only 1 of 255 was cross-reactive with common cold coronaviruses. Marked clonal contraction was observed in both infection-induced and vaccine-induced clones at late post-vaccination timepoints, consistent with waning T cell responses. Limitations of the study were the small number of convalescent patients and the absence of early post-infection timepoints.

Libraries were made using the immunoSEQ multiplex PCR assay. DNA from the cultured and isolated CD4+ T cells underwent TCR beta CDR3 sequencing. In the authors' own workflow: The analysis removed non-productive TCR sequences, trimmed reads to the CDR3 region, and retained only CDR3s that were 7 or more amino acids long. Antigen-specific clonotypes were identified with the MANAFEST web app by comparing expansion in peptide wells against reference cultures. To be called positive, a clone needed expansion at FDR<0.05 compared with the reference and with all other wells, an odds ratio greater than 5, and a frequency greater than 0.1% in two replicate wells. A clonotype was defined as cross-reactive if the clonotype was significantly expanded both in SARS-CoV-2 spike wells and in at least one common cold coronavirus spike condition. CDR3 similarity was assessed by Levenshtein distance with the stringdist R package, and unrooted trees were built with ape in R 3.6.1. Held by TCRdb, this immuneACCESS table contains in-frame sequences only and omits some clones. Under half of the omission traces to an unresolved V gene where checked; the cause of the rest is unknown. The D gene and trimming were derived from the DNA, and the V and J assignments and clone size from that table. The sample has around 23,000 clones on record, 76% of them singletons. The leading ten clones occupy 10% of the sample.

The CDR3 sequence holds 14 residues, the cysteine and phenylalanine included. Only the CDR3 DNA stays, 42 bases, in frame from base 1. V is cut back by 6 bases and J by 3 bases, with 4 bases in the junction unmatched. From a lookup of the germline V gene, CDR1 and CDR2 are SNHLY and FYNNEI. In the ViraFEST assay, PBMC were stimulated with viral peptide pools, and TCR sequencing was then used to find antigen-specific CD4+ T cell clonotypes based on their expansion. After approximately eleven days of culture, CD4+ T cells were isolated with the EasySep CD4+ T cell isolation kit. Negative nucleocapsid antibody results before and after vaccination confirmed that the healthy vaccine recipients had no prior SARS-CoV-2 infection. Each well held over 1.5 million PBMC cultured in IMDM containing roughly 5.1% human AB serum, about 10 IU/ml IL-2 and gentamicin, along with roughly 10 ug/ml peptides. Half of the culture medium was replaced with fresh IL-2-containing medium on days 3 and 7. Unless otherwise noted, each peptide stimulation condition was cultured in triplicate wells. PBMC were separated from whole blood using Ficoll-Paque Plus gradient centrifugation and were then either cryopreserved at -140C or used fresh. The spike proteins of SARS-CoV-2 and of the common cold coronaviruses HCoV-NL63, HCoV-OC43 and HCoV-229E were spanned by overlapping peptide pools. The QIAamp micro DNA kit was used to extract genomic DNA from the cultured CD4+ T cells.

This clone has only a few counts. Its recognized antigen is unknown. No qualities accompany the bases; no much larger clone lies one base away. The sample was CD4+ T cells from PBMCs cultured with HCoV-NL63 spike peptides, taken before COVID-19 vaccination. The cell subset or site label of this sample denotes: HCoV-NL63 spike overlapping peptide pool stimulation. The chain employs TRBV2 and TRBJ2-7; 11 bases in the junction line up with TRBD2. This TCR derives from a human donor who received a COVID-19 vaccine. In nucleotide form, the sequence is TGTGCCAGCAGGAAACTAGCGGGGGACTACGAGCAGTACTTC. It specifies CASRKLAGDYEQYF.